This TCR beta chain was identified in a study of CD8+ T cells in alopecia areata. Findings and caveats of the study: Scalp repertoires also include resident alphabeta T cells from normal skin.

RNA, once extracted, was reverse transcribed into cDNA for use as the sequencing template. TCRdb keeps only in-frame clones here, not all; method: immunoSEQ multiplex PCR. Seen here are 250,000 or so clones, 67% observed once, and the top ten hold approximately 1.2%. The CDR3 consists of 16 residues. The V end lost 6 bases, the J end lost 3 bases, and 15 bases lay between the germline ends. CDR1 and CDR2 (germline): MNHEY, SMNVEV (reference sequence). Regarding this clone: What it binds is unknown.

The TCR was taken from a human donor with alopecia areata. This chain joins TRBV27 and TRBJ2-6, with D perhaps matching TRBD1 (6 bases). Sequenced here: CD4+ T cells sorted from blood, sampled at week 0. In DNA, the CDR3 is TGTGCCAGCAGAAGGACCGACAGGCGTGGGGCCAACGTCCTGACTTTC. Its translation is CASRRTDRRGANVLTF.